This T cell receptor (beta chain) was retrieved from a study of T cells in tuberculosis. Study information: T cells were selected with CD1B tetramers loaded with glucose monomycolate.

Here immunoSEQ multiplex PCR was the method, and the copy in TCRdb shows in-frame clones only, minus some. The sample has 35,000 to 50,000 clones, approximately 94% seen once; the top ten hold about 2%. The TCR was taken from a donor aged 10 to 29 with latent tuberculosis or without tuberculosis infection. Some clones in this sample may be carry-over from other donors' samples. The sequencing sample was made of PBMCs.

The CDR3 here is CASSYTGRGETQYF. CDR3 DNA sequence: TGTGCCAGCAGTTATACCGGGAGGGGGGAGACCCAGTACTTC. The chain combines TRBV28 with TRBJ2-5; 8 bases are shared with TRBD2. Trimming removed 4 bases from V and 5 bases from J; junction bases left unmatched: 6. This CDR3 is built from 14 residues. Germline values: CDR1 MDHEN, CDR2 SYDVKM.